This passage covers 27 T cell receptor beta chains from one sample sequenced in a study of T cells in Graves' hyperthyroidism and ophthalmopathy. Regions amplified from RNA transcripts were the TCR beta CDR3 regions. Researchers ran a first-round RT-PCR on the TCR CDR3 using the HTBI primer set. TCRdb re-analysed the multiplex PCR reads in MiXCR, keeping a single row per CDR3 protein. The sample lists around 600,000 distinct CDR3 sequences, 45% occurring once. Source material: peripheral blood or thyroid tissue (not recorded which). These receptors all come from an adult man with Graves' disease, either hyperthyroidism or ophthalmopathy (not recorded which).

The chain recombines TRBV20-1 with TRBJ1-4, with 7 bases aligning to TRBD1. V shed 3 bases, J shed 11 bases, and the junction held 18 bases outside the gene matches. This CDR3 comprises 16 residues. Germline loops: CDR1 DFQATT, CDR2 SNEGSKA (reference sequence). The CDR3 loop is CSASARGRMEIGKLFF. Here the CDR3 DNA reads TGCAGTGCTAGCGCAAGGGGGCGAATGGAAATTGGGAAACTGTTTTTT.

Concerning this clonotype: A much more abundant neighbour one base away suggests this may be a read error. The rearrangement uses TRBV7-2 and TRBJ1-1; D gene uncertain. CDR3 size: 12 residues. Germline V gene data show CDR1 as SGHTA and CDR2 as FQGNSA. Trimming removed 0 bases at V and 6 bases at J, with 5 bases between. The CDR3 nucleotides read TGTGCCAGCAGCTTAGCGTGGCCTGAAGCTTTCTTT. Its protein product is CASSLAWPEAFF.

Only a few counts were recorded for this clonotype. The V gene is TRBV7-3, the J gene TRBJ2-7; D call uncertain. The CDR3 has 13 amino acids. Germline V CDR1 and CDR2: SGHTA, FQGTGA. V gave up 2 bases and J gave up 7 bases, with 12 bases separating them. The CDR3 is CASSLVRYREQYF. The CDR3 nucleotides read TGTGCCAGCAGCTTAGTAAGGTACAGAGAGCAGTACTTC.

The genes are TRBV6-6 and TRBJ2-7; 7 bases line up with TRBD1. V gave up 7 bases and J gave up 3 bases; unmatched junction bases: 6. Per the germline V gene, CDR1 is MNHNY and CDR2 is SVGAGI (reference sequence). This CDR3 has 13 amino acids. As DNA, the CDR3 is TGTGCCAGCAAGAAGGGGGCAGGCTACGAGCAGTACTTC. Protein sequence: CASKKGAGYEQYF.

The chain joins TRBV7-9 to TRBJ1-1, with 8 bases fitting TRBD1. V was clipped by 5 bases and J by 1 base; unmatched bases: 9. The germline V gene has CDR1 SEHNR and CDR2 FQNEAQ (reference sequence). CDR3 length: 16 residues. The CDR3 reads CASSPLGQGKNTEAFF. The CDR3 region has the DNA TGTGCCAGCAGCCCTCTCGGACAGGGTAAGAACACTGAAGCTTTCTTT.

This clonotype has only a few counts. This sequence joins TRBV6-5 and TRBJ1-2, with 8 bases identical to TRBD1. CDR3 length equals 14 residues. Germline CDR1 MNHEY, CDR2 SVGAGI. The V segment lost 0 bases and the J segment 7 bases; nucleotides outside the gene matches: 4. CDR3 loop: CASSYSTDRGGYTF. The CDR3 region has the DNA TGTGCCAGCAGTTACTCGACAGACAGGGGTGGCTACACCTTC.

As DNA, the CDR3 is TGTGCTAGTGCCACTGCCCAGGGGGCTTCACCCCTCCACTTT. Translating it yields CASATAQGASPLHF. The chain combines TRBV12-3 or TRBV12-4 with TRBJ1-6; 8 positions agree with TRBD1. This CDR3 comprises 14 residues.

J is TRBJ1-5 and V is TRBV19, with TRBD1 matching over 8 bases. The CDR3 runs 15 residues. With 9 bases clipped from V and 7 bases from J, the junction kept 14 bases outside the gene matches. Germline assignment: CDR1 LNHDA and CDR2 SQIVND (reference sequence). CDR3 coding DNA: TGTGCCAGCAGTCAGACAGGGGAACGACGCCAGCCCCAGCATTTT. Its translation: CASSQTGERRQPQHF.

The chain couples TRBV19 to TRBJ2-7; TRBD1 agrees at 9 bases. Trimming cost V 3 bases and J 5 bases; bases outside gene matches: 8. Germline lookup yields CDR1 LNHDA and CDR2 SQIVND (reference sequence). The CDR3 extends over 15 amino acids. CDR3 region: CASSMGTDRGNEQYF. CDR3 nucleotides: TGTGCCAGTAGTATGGGGACGGACAGGGGTAACGAGCAGTACTTC.

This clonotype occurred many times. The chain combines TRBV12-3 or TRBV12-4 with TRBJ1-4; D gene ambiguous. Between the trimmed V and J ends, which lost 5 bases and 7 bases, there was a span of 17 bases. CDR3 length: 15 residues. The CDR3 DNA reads TGTGCCAGCAGTGACATCAGGCAAGCGGGTGAAAAACTGTTTTTT. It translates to CASSDIRQAGEKLFF.

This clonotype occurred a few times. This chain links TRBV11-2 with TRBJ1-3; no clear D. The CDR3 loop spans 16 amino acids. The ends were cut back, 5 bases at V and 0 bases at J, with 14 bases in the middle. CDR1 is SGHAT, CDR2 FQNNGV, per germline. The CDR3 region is CASSRETMGSGNTIYF. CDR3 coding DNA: TGTGCCAGCAGCCGGGAGACCATGGGCTCTGGAAACACCATATATTTT.

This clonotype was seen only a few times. CDR3 sequence (DNA): TGCGCCAGCAGCCATGGGGACAGGGCTATAGCTGAAGCTTTCTTT. Amino acid sequence: CASSHGDRAIAEAFF. V gene TRBV5-1 combines with J gene TRBJ1-1; 9 nucleotides agree with TRBD1. V was clipped by 4 bases and J by 6 bases; unmatched bases: 10. The CDR3 length is 15 residues. Germline CDR1 reads SGHRS; CDR2 reads YFSETQ. The whole variable domain, filled in from reference TRBV5-1 and TRBJ1-1, reads KAGVTQTPRYLIKTRGQQVTLSCSPISGHRSVSWYQQTPGQGLQFLFEYFSETQRNKGNFPGRFSGRQFSNSRSEMNVSTLELGDSALYLCASSHGDRAIAEAFFGQGTRLTVV.

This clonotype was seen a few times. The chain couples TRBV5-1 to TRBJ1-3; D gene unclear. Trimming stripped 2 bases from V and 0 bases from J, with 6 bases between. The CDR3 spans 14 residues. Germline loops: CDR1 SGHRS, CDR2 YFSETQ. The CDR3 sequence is CASSFENSGNTIYF. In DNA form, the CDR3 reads TGCGCCAGCAGCTTCGAGAACTCTGGAAACACCATATATTTT. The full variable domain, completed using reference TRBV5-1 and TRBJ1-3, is KAGVTQTPRYLIKTRGQQVTLSCSPISGHRSVSWYQQTPGQGLQFLFEYFSETQRNKGNFPGRFSGRQFSNSRSEMNVSTLELGDSALYLCASSFENSGNTIYFGEGSWLTVV.

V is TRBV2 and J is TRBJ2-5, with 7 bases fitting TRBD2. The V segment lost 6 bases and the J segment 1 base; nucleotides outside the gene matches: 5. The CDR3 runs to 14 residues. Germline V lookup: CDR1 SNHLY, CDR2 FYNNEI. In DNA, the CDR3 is TGTGCCAGCAGCCCGAGCGGGGCCCAAGAGACCCAGTACTTC. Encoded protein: CASSPSGAQETQYF.

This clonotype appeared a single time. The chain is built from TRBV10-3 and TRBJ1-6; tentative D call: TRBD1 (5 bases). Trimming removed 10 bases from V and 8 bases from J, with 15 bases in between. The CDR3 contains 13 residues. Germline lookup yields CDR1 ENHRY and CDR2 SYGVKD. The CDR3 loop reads CATSKGLHSPLHF. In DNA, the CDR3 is TGTGCCACCTCAAAGGGACTACATTCACCCCTCCACTTT.

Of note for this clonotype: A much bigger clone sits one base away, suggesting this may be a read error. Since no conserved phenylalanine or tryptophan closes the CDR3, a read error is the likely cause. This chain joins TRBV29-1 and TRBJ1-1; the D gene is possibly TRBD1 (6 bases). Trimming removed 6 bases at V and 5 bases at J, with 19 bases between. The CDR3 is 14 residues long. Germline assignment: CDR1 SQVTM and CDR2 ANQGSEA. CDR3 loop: CSVSPITGRTEAFC. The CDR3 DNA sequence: TGCAGCGTCTCACCTATTACAGGGAGAACTGAAGCTTTCTGT.

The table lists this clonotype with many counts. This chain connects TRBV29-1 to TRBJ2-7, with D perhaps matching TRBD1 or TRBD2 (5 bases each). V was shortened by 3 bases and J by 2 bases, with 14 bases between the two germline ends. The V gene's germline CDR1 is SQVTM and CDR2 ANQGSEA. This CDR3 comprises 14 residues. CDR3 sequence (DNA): TGCAGCGTTGAGGTGCAGGGAGCCCCCTACGAGCAGTACTTC. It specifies CSVEVQGAPYEQYF.

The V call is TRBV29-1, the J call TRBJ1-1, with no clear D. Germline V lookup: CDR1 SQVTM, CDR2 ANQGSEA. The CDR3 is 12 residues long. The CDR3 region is CSLADTNTEAFF. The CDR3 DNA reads TGCAGTTTAGCAGACACGAACACTGAAGCTTTCTTT.

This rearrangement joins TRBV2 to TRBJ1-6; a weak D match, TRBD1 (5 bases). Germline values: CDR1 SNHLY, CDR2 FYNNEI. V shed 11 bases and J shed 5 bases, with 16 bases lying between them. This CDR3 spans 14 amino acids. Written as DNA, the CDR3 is TGTGCCTGGAGTGTTGCCAGGGATAATTCACCCCTCCACTTT. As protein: CAWSVARDNSPLHF.

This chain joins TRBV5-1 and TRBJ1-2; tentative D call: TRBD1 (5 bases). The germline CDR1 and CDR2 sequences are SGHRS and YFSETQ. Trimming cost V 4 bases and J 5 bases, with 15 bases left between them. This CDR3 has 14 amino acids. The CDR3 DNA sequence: TGCGCCAGCAGCGTCGCAGGGAGGGAGTATGGCTACACCTTC. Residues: CASSVAGREYGYTF.

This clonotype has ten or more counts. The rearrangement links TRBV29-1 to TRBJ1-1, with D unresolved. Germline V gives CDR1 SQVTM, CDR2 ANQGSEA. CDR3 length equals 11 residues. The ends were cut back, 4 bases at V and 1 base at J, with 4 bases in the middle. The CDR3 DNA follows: TGCAGCGTTGCGGAGAACACTGAAGCTTTCTTT. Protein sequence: CSVAENTEAFF.

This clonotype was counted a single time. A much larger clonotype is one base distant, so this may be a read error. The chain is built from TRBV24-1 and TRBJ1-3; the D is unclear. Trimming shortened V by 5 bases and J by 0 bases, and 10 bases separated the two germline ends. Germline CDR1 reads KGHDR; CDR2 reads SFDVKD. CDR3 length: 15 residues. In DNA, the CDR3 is TGTGCCACCAGTGGTACAAAGAGCTCTGGAAACACCATATATTTT. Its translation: CATSGTKSSGNTIYF.

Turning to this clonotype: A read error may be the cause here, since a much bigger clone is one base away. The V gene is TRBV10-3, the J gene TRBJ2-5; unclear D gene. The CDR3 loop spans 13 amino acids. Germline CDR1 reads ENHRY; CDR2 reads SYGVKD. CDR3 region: CPISPRVQETQYF. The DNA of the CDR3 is TGTCCCATCAGCCCTCGCGTCCAAGAGACCCAGTACTTC.

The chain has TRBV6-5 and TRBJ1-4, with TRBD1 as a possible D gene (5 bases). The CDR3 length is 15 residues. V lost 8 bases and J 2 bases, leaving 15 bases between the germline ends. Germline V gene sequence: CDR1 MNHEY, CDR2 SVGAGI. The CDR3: CASVRTQGTNEKLFF. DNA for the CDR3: TGTGCCAGCGTTCGGACCCAGGGTACTAATGAAAAACTGTTTTTT.

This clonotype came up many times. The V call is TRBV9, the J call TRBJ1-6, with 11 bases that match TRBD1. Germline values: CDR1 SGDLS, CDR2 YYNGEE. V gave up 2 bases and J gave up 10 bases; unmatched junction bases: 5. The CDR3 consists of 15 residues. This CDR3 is CASSVRTGGFSPLHF. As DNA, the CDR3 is TGTGCCAGCAGCGTGCGGACAGGGGGCTTCTCACCCCTCCACTTT. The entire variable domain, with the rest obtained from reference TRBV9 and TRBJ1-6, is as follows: DSGVTQTPKHLITATGQRVTLRCSPRSGDLSVYWYQQSLDQGLQFLIQYYNGEERAKGNILERFSAQQFPDLHSELNLSSLELGDSALYFCASSVRTGGFSPLHFGNGTRLTVT.

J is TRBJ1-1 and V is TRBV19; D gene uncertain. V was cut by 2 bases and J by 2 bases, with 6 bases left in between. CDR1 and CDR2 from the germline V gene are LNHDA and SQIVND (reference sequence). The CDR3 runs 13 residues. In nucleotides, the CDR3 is TGTGCCAGTAGTATATCAACTAACACTGAAGCTTTCTTT. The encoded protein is CASSISTNTEAFF.

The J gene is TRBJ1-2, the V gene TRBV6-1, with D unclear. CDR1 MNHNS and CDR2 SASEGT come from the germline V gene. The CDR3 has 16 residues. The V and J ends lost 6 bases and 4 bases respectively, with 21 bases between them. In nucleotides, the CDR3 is TGTGCCAGCAGCGTCGGCGGTTATGGAACTACCTATGGCTACACCTTC. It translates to CASSVGGYGTTYGYTF.